These T cell receptor beta chains were read from a single sample in a study of blood T cell repertoires in COVID-19. Data came from immunoSEQ multiplex PCR; TCRdb stores just in-frame clones and leaves some out. Of 55,000 to 65,000 clones listed, about 81% are singletons. The material sequenced was peripheral blood. The receptor set was obtained from a man aged 60 to 69 with COVID-19, enrolled during active disease. The CDR3 runs from the conserved cysteine through the conserved F or W. D genes are given only for firm matches. Only some rows state a clone size, as once, few, many or a class for expanded clones.

v_call: TRBV24-1; clone_size: NA; j_call: TRBJ2-1; d_call: TRBD2; cdr3_aa: CATSDSAGGPGEQFF; cdr3_nt: TGTGCCACCAGTGACTCTGCGGGAGGGCCGGGTGAGCAGTTCTTC
v_call: TRBV15; clone_size: NA; j_call: TRBJ2-2; d_call: TRBD2; cdr3_aa: CATSRDPSSGAFANTGELFF; cdr3_nt: TGTGCCACCAGCAGAGATCCTTCTAGCGGGGCGTTCGCGAACACCGGGGAGCTGTTTTTT
v_call: TRBV6-5; clone_size: NA; j_call: TRBJ2-5; d_call: TRBD1; cdr3_aa: CASGVDRGKTQYF; cdr3_nt: TGTGCCAGCGGGGTGGACAGGGGTAAGACCCAGTACTTC
v_call: TRBV11-2; clone_size: few; j_call: TRBJ1-1; d_call: TRBD1; cdr3_aa: CASSLGTRGMNTEAFF; cdr3_nt: TGTGCCAGCAGCTTAGGGACCAGGGGGATGAACACTGAAGCTTTCTTT
v_call: TRBV7-9; clone_size: NA; j_call: TRBJ1-2; d_call: NA; cdr3_aa: CASSPLPGTHNYGYTF; cdr3_nt: TGTGCCAGCAGTCCTCTGCCCGGGACACATAACTATGGCTACACCTTC
v_call: TRBV2; clone_size: NA; j_call: TRBJ2-2; d_call: NA; cdr3_aa: CASIATHTGELFF; cdr3_nt: TGTGCCAGCATCGCTACCCACACCGGGGAGCTGTTTTTT
v_call: TRBV14; clone_size: few; j_call: TRBJ2-1; d_call: NA; cdr3_aa: CASSQGVVQVLGQFF; cdr3_nt: TGTGCCAGCAGCCAAGGAGTTGTACAGGTTTTAGGGCAGTTCTTC
v_call: TRBV3-1/TRBV3-2; clone_size: NA; j_call: TRBJ2-1; d_call: TRBD2; cdr3_aa: CASSRAGVRLEQFF; cdr3_nt: TGTGCCAGCAGTCGGGCGGGAGTGCGGCTTGAGCAGTTCTTC
v_call: TRBV12-3/TRBV12-4; clone_size: NA; j_call: TRBJ2-5; d_call: NA; cdr3_aa: CASSSIEAETQYF; cdr3_nt: TGTGCCAGCAGTTCTATCGAGGCTGAGACCCAGTACTTC
v_call: TRBV12-2; clone_size: NA; j_call: TRBJ2-1; d_call: NA; cdr3_aa: CASRPTVLAGVTSSYNEQFF; cdr3_nt: TGTGCAAGTCGCCCTACAGTCCTAGCGGGAGTCACGAGCTCCTACAATGAGCAGTTCTTC
v_call: TRBV2; clone_size: NA; j_call: TRBJ1-6; d_call: NA; cdr3_aa: CASSEGGAYNSPLHF; cdr3_nt: TGTGCCAGCAGTGAGGGAGGGGCTTATAATTCACCCCTCCACTTT
v_call: TRBV9; clone_size: NA; j_call: TRBJ1-2; d_call: TRBD1; cdr3_aa: CASSVVTGDGYTF; cdr3_nt: TGTGCCAGCAGCGTAGTGACAGGGGATGGCTACACCTTC
v_call: TRBV11-2; clone_size: NA; j_call: TRBJ1-3; d_call: NA; cdr3_aa: CASSLDSGYGNTIYF; cdr3_nt: TGTGCCAGCAGCTTAGATTCAGGATATGGAAACACCATATATTTT
v_call: TRBV3-1/TRBV3-2; clone_size: NA; j_call: TRBJ1-4; d_call: NA; cdr3_aa: CASSPTFSEKLFF; cdr3_nt: TGTGCCAGCAGCCCAACCTTTAGTGAAAAACTGTTTTTT
v_call: TRBV19; clone_size: NA; j_call: TRBJ2-1; d_call: TRBD2; cdr3_aa: CASSFGTSGTNEQFF; cdr3_nt: TGTGCCAGTAGTTTCGGGACTAGCGGGACCAATGAGCAGTTCTTC
v_call: TRBV27; clone_size: NA; j_call: TRBJ2-3; d_call: TRBD2; cdr3_aa: CASSFSGSVADTQYF; cdr3_nt: TGTGCCAGCAGTTTCAGCGGGAGTGTCGCAGATACGCAGTATTTT
v_call: TRBV19; clone_size: NA; j_call: TRBJ1-6; d_call: NA; cdr3_aa: CASSRQTELDQSPLHF; cdr3_nt: TGTGCCAGTAGTAGACAGACCGAGCTAGACCAATCACCCCTCCACTTT
v_call: TRBV10-3; clone_size: few; j_call: TRBJ2-5; d_call: NA; cdr3_aa: CAISEGGRETQYF; cdr3_nt: TGTGCCATCAGTGAAGGAGGGCGCGAGACCCAGTACTTC
v_call: TRBV18; clone_size: NA; j_call: TRBJ2-1; d_call: NA; cdr3_aa: CASSRETTDSRSYNEQFF; cdr3_nt: TGTGCCAGCTCACGCGAGACGACGGACAGCCGCTCCTACAATGAGCAGTTCTTC
v_call: TRBV20-1; clone_size: few; j_call: TRBJ2-7; d_call: NA; cdr3_aa: CSARTRGEQYF; cdr3_nt: TGCAGTGCTAGAACCCGAGGAGAGCAGTACTTC
v_call: TRBV5-1; clone_size: few; j_call: TRBJ1-1; d_call: TRBD1; cdr3_aa: CASSRGQTNTEAFF; cdr3_nt: TGCGCCAGCAGCCGGGGACAGACTAACACTGAAGCTTTCTTT
v_call: TRBV9; clone_size: NA; j_call: TRBJ1-2; d_call: TRBD1; cdr3_aa: CASQQGAKSLGYTF; cdr3_nt: TGTGCCAGCCAACAGGGGGCGAAATCTCTTGGCTACACCTTC
v_call: TRBV19; clone_size: NA; j_call: TRBJ1-5; d_call: TRBD1; cdr3_aa: CASSIGQGGNQPQHF; cdr3_nt: TGTGCCAGTAGTATTGGACAGGGAGGCAATCAGCCCCAGCATTTT
v_call: TRBV5-1; clone_size: NA; j_call: TRBJ2-5; d_call: NA; cdr3_aa: CASSLVLAGQETQYF; cdr3_nt: TGCGCCAGCAGCTTGGTTCTGGCAGGTCAAGAGACCCAGTACTTC
v_call: TRBV9; clone_size: few; j_call: TRBJ1-1; d_call: NA; cdr3_aa: CASSPRSGQGTEAFF; cdr3_nt: TGTGCCAGCAGCCCGCGGTCAGGGCAGGGCACTGAAGCTTTCTTT
v_call: TRBV6-5; clone_size: NA; j_call: TRBJ1-5; d_call: NA; cdr3_aa: CASRAGISNQPQHF; cdr3_nt: TGTGCCAGCAGGGCGGGTATAAGCAATCAGCCCCAGCATTTT
v_call: TRBV5-4; clone_size: NA; j_call: TRBJ1-2; d_call: TRBD1; cdr3_aa: CASSAPPGQGLSNYGYTF; cdr3_nt: TGTGCCAGCAGCGCACCCCCGGGACAGGGGCTTTCTAACTATGGCTACACCTTC